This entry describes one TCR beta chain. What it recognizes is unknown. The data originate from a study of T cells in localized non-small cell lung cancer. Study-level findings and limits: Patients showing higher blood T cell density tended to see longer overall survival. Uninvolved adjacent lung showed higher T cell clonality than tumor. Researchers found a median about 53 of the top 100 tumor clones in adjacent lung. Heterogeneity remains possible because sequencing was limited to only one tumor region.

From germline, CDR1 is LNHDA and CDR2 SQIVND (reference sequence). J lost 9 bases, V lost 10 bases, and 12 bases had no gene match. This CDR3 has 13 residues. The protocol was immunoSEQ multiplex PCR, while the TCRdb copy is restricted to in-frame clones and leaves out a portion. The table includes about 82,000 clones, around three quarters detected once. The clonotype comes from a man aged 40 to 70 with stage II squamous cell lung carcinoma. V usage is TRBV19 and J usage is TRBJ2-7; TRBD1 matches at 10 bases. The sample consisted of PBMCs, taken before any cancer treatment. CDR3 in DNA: TGTGCCACAACCCCGGGACAGGGGTCGGTGCAGTACTTC. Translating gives CATTPGQGSVQYF.